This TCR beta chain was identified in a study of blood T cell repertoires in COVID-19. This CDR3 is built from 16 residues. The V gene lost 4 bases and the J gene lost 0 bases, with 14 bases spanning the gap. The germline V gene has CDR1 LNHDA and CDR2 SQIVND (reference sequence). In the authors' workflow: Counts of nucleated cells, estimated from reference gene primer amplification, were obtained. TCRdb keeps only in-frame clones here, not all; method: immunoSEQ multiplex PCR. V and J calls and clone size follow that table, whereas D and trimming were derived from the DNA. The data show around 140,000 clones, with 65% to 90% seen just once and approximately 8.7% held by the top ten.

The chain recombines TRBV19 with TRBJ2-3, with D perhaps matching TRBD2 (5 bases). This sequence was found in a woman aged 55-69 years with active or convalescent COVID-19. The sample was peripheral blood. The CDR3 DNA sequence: TGTGCCAGTAGTAGAAGGAGGACGGGTAGCACAGATACGCAGTATTTT. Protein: CASSRRRTGSTDTQYF.